Described below is a single T cell receptor (beta chain) sequence and its context. Only one count was recorded for this clone. This clone's antigen is unknown. No qualities accompany the bases; no much larger clone lies one base away. The receptor library was made with the immunoSEQ multiplex PCR assay. A mixture of 60 forward primers for TCR Vbeta segments and 13 reverse primers for TCR Jbeta segments was used in the multiplex PCR. The CDR3 region of rearranged TCR beta genes was amplified from genomic DNA with a multiplex PCR assay. Amplified TCR beta libraries were sequenced as 87-base-pair reads on the Illumina HiSeq System. Under the source paper's analysis protocol: Across the 670 or so repertoires, a later analysis counted tens of millions of unique TCR beta chains, 8.5 million to 12 million of which were shared by at least two donors. To remove PCR and sequencing errors, raw reads were error-corrected and collapsed into unique sequences using a nearest-neighbor algorithm that merged closely related sequences. V, D and J gene segments were assigned by aligning CDR3 sequences to IMGT reference sequences. For a sequence to be retained, a match of at least six nucleotides was required to both a V gene segment and a J gene segment. A rearrangement was called productive if the CDR3 had no stop codons and remained in frame with V and J, and every other rearrangement was called non-productive. CDR3 was defined according to IMGT convention as the region running from the second conserved V-encoded cysteine to the conserved J-encoded phenylalanine. In an earlier analysis of more than 550 of the donors, sequences lacking an unambiguous match to a single V gene segment were excluded. In an earlier analysis of a few hundred of the donors, V segments were called functional above 56.7% productive rearrangements and were called segregating when the between-donor standard deviation exceeded 5%. A statistical classification framework was developed to diagnose cytomegalovirus status using the catalog of TCR beta chain sequences. In a later analysis, TCR nucleotide sequences were compared against IMGT/GENE-DB human TR gene sequences so that V and J genes could be assigned. The TCRdist pipeline was used in a later analysis to assign CDR3 sequences and most-parsimonious VDJ recombination scenarios. In a later analysis, each TCR beta chain was defined by its CDR3 amino acid sequence together with its V-gene family, and reads lacking a unique V-gene family were excluded. To address suspected cross-contamination and a sequencing artifact, a later analysis removed 592 highly shared, low-generation-probability nucleotide sequences. For each public chain, a later analysis derived a clonal expansion index from normalized ranks of inferred template counts within each repertoire. In a later analysis, generation probabilities were computed with a VDJ recombination model fitted to out-of-frame rearrangements, and the resulting probabilities were checked against IGoR. Hypergeometric tests were used in a later analysis to score TCR-TCR, TCR-HLA and TCR-CMV co-occurrence, with a repertoire-size bias correction applied to the TCR pairs. False discovery rates were estimated in a later analysis by permuting HLA or CMV assignments 20 times. A later analysis grouped co-occurring TCRs with DBSCAN, adding TCRdist sequence similarity when clustering within HLA-allele-positive subsets. Repertoires with fewer than 30,000 or more than 120,000 public chains were left out of co-occurrence clustering, as were five repertoires with anomalous nucleotide sharing. In TCRdb, the immuneACCESS table is reduced to in-frame sequences with V and J assigned. These tables do not hold every clone; where another copy was compared, an unresolved V gene accounts for under half, and the others remain unexplained. Clone size and V and J calls were adopted from that table, with D and trimming inferred from the DNA. The sample table holds 150,000 to 180,000 clones, of which about four fifths were seen once. The ten largest clonotypes hold about 8.3% of the sample.

This sample is drawn from a study of cytomegalovirus exposure and HLA in healthy donors (dated by TCRdb to 2016 to 2017). Notes on the research overall: An earlier analysis of roughly 500 of the donors reported about 250 Gb of sequence data and 117 million unique TCR beta sequences from roughly 180 million T cells. The T cell repertoires of 666 subjects were profiled by immunosequencing and related to cytomegalovirus serostatus. HLA typing included class I and class II loci at four-digit resolution. About five DR-DQ haplotypes were treated as single units for association and clustering because of strong linkage in the cohort. Donor age, sex, ethnicity and CMV serostatus were compiled together with the repertoire data. The genetic ancestry cluster associated with self-reported Caucasian donors included roughly 84% of the 398 genotyped donors. The study combined high-throughput TCR immunosequencing, statistical association of individual TCRs with disease status, and machine learning to predict cytomegalovirus infection status. Across approximately 420 genotyped donors of the cohort, an average of 235,054 unique TCR beta nucleotide sequences per donor were sequenced, and roughly a sixth of those sequences were non-productive. Every discovery cohort repertoire had been produced on one sequencing platform. Rather than drawing on any new phenotypic data, the later analysis identified candidate immune exposures from TCR beta sequences and the way those sequences occurred across donors. Genome-wide SNP genotypes for about three fifths of the roughly 670 donors were used in a later genetic analysis, which treated that subset as a discovery cohort. An earlier analysis of fewer than 750 of the donors used high-throughput TCR beta sequencing to judge whether each TCR beta V gene segment behaved as functional or pseudogenic. Besides the first cohort of roughly 700 subjects, a separate validation cohort made up of roughly 120 different subjects was used. Approximately 300 gigabases of sequencing data and approximately 85 million unique TCR sequences were included in an early release covering several hundred HLA-typed donors. The study aimed to test whether cataloging public T cell receptors could reveal signatures of past pathogen exposure. To study patterns of TCR occurrence, a later analysis re-analyzed previously published TCR beta repertoires from 666 donors and added high-resolution HLA genotyping. Typing coverage differed by locus: A, B, C, DRB1 and DQB1 were typed in roughly 629-630 donors, DQA1 in about 500, DPA1 in 600 to 610, and DPB1 in about 450. The paper as a whole reports these results and caveats: Roughly uniform sequencing depth across donors was assumed in presence/absence analyses, although this assumption may not hold. Correlated functional status among segregating V segments might reflect linkage disequilibrium, but an unknown experimental factor could not be ruled out. In an earlier analysis of roughly 560 of the donors, most TCR beta V segments were observed in productive rearrangements about 90% or about 30% of the time, broadly matching IMGT annotations. A later genetic analysis associated a missense DCLRE1C variant with V-gene and J-gene trimming of TCR beta chains, and an independent cohort replicated the association. Because HLA typing was unavailable for some donors at each locus, only the typed subset was used in association tests. At a false discovery rate of 0.05, a later analysis linked approximately 18,000 TCR beta sequences to specific HLA alleles. The 87-base-pair reads could not distinguish some IMGT-functional V segments, including TRBV6-2 and TRBV6-3, so those segments were excluded. In this cohort, only TCR beta chains were sequenced, and detectable features were limited by the absence of alpha or paired-chain data. A later analysis found that most CMV-associated TCR beta chains appeared HLA-restricted, with HLA associations seemingly driven largely by CMV exposure. In a later analysis, TCR association rates were found to vary across HLA loci, with the most associated TCRs seen for DRB1 alleles and the fewest for HLA-C alleles. Compared with equally common non-associated chains, HLA-associated TCR beta chains in a later analysis were more clonally expanded and had lower generation probabilities. A cluster of highly shared sequence variants was judged likely to represent a technical artifact of the sequencing pipeline. For the cohort, immune exposure information was limited to CMV serostatus. Assigning TCR associations to individual alleles was difficult when HLA alleles, especially DR and DQ, strongly co-occurred. Most TCR sequences were observed very rarely across donors, whereas some public TCRs were present in many individuals. A few of the identified cytomegalovirus-associated TCR beta chains were confirmed in vitro to be specific for cytomegalovirus antigens. A further reported finding was that TCR beta sequences accurately predicted the HLA-A and HLA-B alleles for most subjects in the first cohort. It was suggested by the authors that the approach could potentially be generalized to other disease states and immunological phenotypes. The earlier analysis of fewer than 750 of the donors excluded roughly 17 rarely observed V segments, including chromosome 9 orphons, because counts were too low. According to a later genetic analysis, donors in an Asian-associated ancestry cluster had fewer N-insertions in productive TCRs than the roughly 670-donor mean. In the study, around 150 TCR beta chains were listed as associated with cytomegalovirus. Cytomegalovirus status was reported to be diagnosed by the classifier with high specificity and sensitivity in both the original and validation cohorts. According to a later analysis, parvovirus B19, influenza, CMV and Epstein-Barr virus appeared linked to several top co-occurrence clusters.

The CDR3 contains 13 residues, cysteine and phenylalanine counted. Only the CDR3 part of the read is kept: 39 bases, read in frame from the first base. CDR1 and CDR2, per the germline V gene (reference sequence), are SGHNT and YYREEE. Ends trimmed: V by 4 bases, J by 10 bases; bases unmatched to a gene: 5. In total, roughly 710 healthy bone marrow donors made up the cohort. All cohort members were sampled while nominally healthy, although unrecorded immune exposures were likely present. The donor tested CMV seropositive and was one of the 289 seropositive cohort members. A peripheral blood sample was collected from each donor, and TCR beta sequencing was performed on peripheral blood mononuclear cells. Genomic DNA was extracted from the blood cell samples with the Qiagen DNeasy Blood Extraction Kit.

Material for sequencing was PBMCs. The receptor comes from a man aged 25-45 years in good health and CMV-seropositive. The V and J segments used are TRBV5-4 and TRBJ1-2; 12 central bases correspond to TRBD1. The bases read TGTGCCAGCAGCGCGGGACAGGGGGCGAACTACACCTTC. Its product reads: CASSAGQGANYTF.